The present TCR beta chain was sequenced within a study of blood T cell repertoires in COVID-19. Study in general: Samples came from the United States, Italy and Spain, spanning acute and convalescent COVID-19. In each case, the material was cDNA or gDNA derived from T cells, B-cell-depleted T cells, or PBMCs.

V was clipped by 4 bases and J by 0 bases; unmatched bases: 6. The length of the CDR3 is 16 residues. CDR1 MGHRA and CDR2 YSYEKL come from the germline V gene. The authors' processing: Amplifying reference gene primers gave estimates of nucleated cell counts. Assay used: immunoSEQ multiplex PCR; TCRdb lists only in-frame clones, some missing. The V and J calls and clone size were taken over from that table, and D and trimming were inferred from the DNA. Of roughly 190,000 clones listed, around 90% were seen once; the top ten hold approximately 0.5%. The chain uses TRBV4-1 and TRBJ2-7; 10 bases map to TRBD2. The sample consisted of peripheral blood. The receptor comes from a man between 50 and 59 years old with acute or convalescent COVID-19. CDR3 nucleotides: TGCGCCAGCAGCCTAAGGACTAGCGGAAACTCCTACGAGCAGTACTTC. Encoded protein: CASSLRTSGNSYEQYF.